Listed below are T cell receptor beta chains from one sample, sequenced in a study of cytomegalovirus exposure and HLA in healthy donors. The data were produced by immunoSEQ multiplex PCR, yet TCRdb's version contains in-frame clones alone and is incomplete. The sample has some 120,000 clones; roughly 68% are singletons. The source material was PBMCs. Receptors were obtained from a woman aged 45-65 years in good health and CMV-seropositive. The CDR3 runs from the conserved cysteine through the conserved F or W. Each record gives: D gene, clone size, V gene, J gene, CDR3 protein, CDR3 DNA. D genes are given only for firm matches. The size of a clone is reported for some rows only, either as once, few or many, or as a class for expanded clones.

NA	few	TRBV5-4	TRBJ2-1	CASSVPTPHNEQFF	TGTGCCAGCAGCGTCCCGACTCCCCACAATGAGCAGTTCTTC
NA	NA	TRBV6-5	TRBJ2-7	CASSAAGATGEQYF	TGTGCCAGCAGCGCGGCGGGGGCGACGGGGGAGCAGTACTTC
NA	NA	TRBV7-2	TRBJ2-3	CASSLGTSTDTQYF	TGTGCCAGCAGCTTGGGCACTAGCACAGATACGCAGTATTTT
NA	NA	TRBV10-3	TRBJ2-3	CAIGGAGTDTQYF	TGTGCCATCGGGGGGGCGGGCACAGATACGCAGTATTTT
TRBD2	NA	TRBV11-2	TRBJ2-7	CASSFTSGTKYEQYF	TGTGCCAGCAGCTTTACCTCCGGGACTAAGTACGAGCAGTACTTC
TRBD2	NA	TRBV4-2	TRBJ2-6	CASSQARGVSSGANVLTF	TGTGCCAGCAGCCAAGCACGGGGGGTAAGCTCTGGGGCCAACGTCCTGACTTTC
NA	NA	TRBV6-5	TRBJ2-7	CASTKQGYEQYF	TGTGCCAGCACCAAGCAGGGGTACGAGCAGTACTTC
TRBD1	NA	TRBV7-9	TRBJ1-1	CASSLEGAVNTEAFF	TGTGCCAGCAGCTTAGAGGGGGCGGTGAACACTGAAGCTTTCTTT
NA	NA	TRBV11-3	TRBJ2-1	CASSLDLSGLPYNEQFF	TGTGCCAGCAGCTTAGATCTCTCGGGGTTACCCTACAATGAGCAGTTCTTC
NA	NA	TRBV6-5	TRBJ2-7	CASSIQGSYEQYF	TGTGCCAGCAGTATACAGGGTTCCTACGAGCAGTACTTC
NA	NA	TRBV27	TRBJ2-7	CASSFQRPQGNEQYF	TGTGCCAGCAGTTTCCAACGGCCCCAGGGTAACGAGCAGTACTTC
TRBD1	NA	TRBV5-1	TRBJ2-5	CASSYAGTGGETQYF	TGCGCCAGCAGCTACGCCGGGACAGGGGGAGAGACCCAGTACTTC
TRBD1	few	TRBV15	TRBJ1-1	CATAYRGWTEAFF	TGTGCCACCGCGTACAGGGGGTGGACTGAAGCTTTCTTT
TRBD1	NA	TRBV7-2	TRBJ1-4	CASSSTGNEKLFF	TGTGCCAGCAGCTCGACAGGGAATGAAAAACTGTTTTTT
NA	NA	TRBV12-5	TRBJ2-5	CASALRPGVVETQYF	TGTGCTAGTGCCCTGAGGCCGGGTGTCGTGGAGACCCAGTACTTC
TRBD1	NA	TRBV5-1	TRBJ2-5	CASSLAGQGVETHYF	TGCGCCAGCAGCTTGGCCGGACAGGGGGTAGAGACCCACTACTTC
TRBD1	once	TRBV6-6	TRBJ1-6	CASSSPGTGDSPLHF	TGTGCCAGCAGTTCGCCCGGGACAGGGGATTCACCCCTCCACTTT
TRBD2	NA	TRBV7-6	TRBJ2-5	CASTKEAGGRETQYF	TGTGCCAGCACCAAGGAAGCGGGGGGGCGGGAGACCCAGTACTTC
TRBD2	few	TRBV7-2	TRBJ2-2	CASSLPAGGVPGELFF	TGTGCCAGCAGCCTCCCAGCGGGGGGAGTACCCGGGGAGCTGTTTTTT
TRBD1	NA	TRBV2	TRBJ2-5	CASSGRTGGQETQYF	TGTGCCAGCAGTGGCCGGACAGGGGGCCAAGAGACCCAGTACTTC
TRBD2	NA	TRBV25-1	TRBJ2-2	CASKLAGENTGELFF	TGTGCCAGCAAACTAGCGGGGGAGAACACCGGGGAGCTGTTTTTT
NA	once	TRBV27	TRBJ2-1	CASSGTAGHEQFF	TGTGCCAGCAGTGGTACGGCAGGGCATGAGCAGTTCTTC
TRBD2	few	TRBV5-6	TRBJ2-3	CASSLVWSGGLTDTQYF	TGTGCCAGCAGCTTGGTTTGGAGCGGGGGTCTCACAGATACGCAGTATTTT
NA	NA	TRBV30	TRBJ2-7	CACYRGISYEQYF	TGTGCCTGCTACCGAGGGATCTCCTACGAGCAGTACTTC
TRBD1	few	TRBV27	TRBJ2-7	CASSPSSMQGAAYEQYF	TGTGCCAGCAGCCCCAGCTCGATGCAGGGGGCCGCCTACGAGCAGTACTTC
TRBD2	NA	TRBV6-1	TRBJ2-2	CASSLQRGPGELFF	TGTGCCAGCAGCCTCCAGCGGGGACCAGGGGAGCTGTTTTTT
NA	NA	TRBV19	TRBJ1-4	CASSRSTNEKLFF	TGTGCCAGTAGTCGTAGTACCAATGAAAAACTGTTTTTT
NA	NA	TRBV9	TRBJ2-5	CASSGRGGGARRETQYF	TGTGCCAGCAGCGGGAGAGGGGGGGGCGCAAGAAGAGAGACCCAGTACTTC
NA	few	TRBV6-4	TRBJ2-2	CASSDSSVTGELFF	TGTGCCAGCAGTGACTCGAGCGTCACCGGGGAGCTGTTTTTT
TRBD1	NA	TRBV4-3	TRBJ2-7	CASSQDVSGQVIPCEQYF	TGCGCCAGCAGCCAAGACGTATCCGGACAGGTCATACCGTGCGAGCAGTACTTC
TRBD1	NA	TRBV5-1	TRBJ1-2	CASSRETGQGGTNYGYTF	TGCGCCAGCAGCCGCGAAACGGGACAGGGCGGCACTAACTATGGCTACACCTTC
NA	few	TRBV29-1	TRBJ2-7	CSVRRYGVLTEQYF	TGCAGCGTTAGGAGATACGGCGTGTTGACCGAGCAGTACTTC
NA	NA	TRBV2	TRBJ2-3	CASSEAGLPTDTQYF	TGTGCCAGCAGTGAAGCGGGACTTCCCACAGATACGCAGTATTTT
NA	NA	TRBV7-9	TRBJ2-1	CASGAVYNEQFF	TGTGCCAGCGGAGCGGTATACAATGAGCAGTTCTTC
NA	few	TRBV5-1	TRBJ2-3	CASSFLDSPSTDTQYF	TGCGCCAGCAGCTTCTTGGACAGTCCTAGCACAGATACGCAGTATTTT
NA	few	TRBV27	TRBJ1-2	CASSDAVANYGYTF	TGTGCCAGCAGTGATGCGGTAGCTAACTATGGCTACACCTTC
NA	NA	TRBV2	TRBJ1-1	CASKADRGVAFF	TGTGCCAGCAAGGCCGACCGGGGGGTAGCTTTCTTT
NA	once	TRBV18	TRBJ1-1	CASSSGLEQGATEAFF	TGTGCCAGCTCGTCAGGGTTGGAACAAGGAGCCACTGAAGCTTTCTTT
NA	NA	TRBV5-3	TRBJ1-2	CARGGNYGYTF	TGTGCCAGGGGGGGTAACTATGGCTACACCTTC
NA	NA	TRBV18	TRBJ1-1	CASSHQEAEAFF	TGTGCCAGCTCCCACCAGGAGGCTGAAGCTTTCTTT
NA	many	TRBV25-1	TRBJ2-1	CASGQNNEQFF	TGTGCCAGCGGACAGAACAATGAGCAGTTCTTC
NA	NA	TRBV6-6	TRBJ1-5	CARSYSESTSNQPQHF	TGTGCCCGCAGTTACTCCGAGTCTACGAGCAATCAGCCCCAGCATTTT
TRBD2	NA	TRBV7-2	TRBJ2-5	CSSSLEGGFTETQYF	TGTTCCAGCAGCTTAGAGGGAGGGTTTACGGAGACCCAGTACTTC
NA	NA	TRBV5-8	TRBJ2-3	CASSVGQSTDTQYF	TGTGCCAGCAGCGTTGGACAGAGCACAGATACGCAGTATTTT
TRBD1	NA	TRBV7-2	TRBJ2-7	CASSLDSGTGSYEQYF	TGTGCCAGCAGCTTAGATTCCGGGACAGGGTCCTACGAGCAGTACTTC
NA	NA	TRBV25-1	TRBJ1-3	CASSEWAGGNTIYF	TGTGCCAGCAGTGAATGGGCAGGGGGAAACACCATATATTTT
TRBD2	NA	TRBV5-1	TRBJ2-3	CASSLLAGGTSTDTQYF	TGCGCCAGCAGCCTATTAGCGGGGGGAACTAGCACAGATACGCAGTATTTT
NA	NA	TRBV7-9	TRBJ1-1	CASSLGLESTEAFF	TGTGCCAGCAGCTTAGGCTTGGAGAGCACTGAAGCTTTCTTT
TRBD1	once	TRBV6-1	TRBJ2-7	CASRGTDRAYEQYF	TGTGCCAGCAGGGGGACGGACAGGGCCTACGAGCAGTACTTC
NA	few	TRBV5-6	TRBJ1-5	CASSLRGMEPQHF	TGTGCCAGCAGTCTCCGGGGGATGGAGCCCCAGCATTTT
TRBD1	NA	TRBV6-4	TRBJ2-2	CASSERTGKVGELFF	TGTGCCAGCAGTGAGCGGACAGGGAAGGTCGGGGAGCTGTTTTTT
NA	NA	TRBV5-1	TRBJ1-1	CASSLAGMNTEAFF	TGCGCCAGCAGCTTGGCGGGGATGAACACTGAAGCTTTCTTT
TRBD1	NA	TRBV5-6	TRBJ1-1	CASRRRQGWWYTEAFF	TGTGCCAGCAGAAGACGACAGGGCTGGTGGTACACTGAAGCTTTCTTT
NA	NA	TRBV7-2	TRBJ1-5	CASSSQNQPQHF	TGTGCCAGCAGCTCCCAGAATCAGCCCCAGCATTTT
TRBD1	once	TRBV5-1	TRBJ1-2	CASSFGTEPDYGYTF	TGCGCCAGCAGCTTCGGGACAGAGCCCGACTATGGCTACACCTTC